The T cell receptor (beta chain) under discussion was sequenced for a study of blood T cell repertoires in COVID-19 (dated by TCRdb to 2020 to 2022). With regard to the full study: Samples covering the acute and convalescent phases of COVID-19 were provided by collaborators in the United States, Italy and Spain. The material from the prospective study consisted of cDNA or gDNA derived from T cells, B-cell-depleted T cells, or PBMCs. A freely available public database, intended as a resource for researchers studying the immune response to SARS-CoV-2, is where the repertoires were released. Deeply sampled blood TCRbeta repertoires from subjects exposed to, actively infected with, or recovered from COVID-19 were included in the dataset. The samples were drawn from the first 160 participants of the ongoing ImmuneRACE study and from 950 to 1,500 subjects provided by 6 global collaborators. Where available, HLA class I and class II types were obtained from metadata supplied by the sample provider rather than from assay-based typing. Nearly every sample came with metadata listing a de-identified subject ID, COVID-19 status, age in years and sex.

A few counts support this clone. It lacks a known antigen. No base qualities exist here, and no much larger clone lies one base off it. Participants in the prospective study were enrolled through a virtual design, were aged 18 to 89 years, and lived in about 25 United States geographic areas. In the prospective study, cohorts were assigned on the basis of participant-reported clinical history obtained from a screening survey and a study questionnaire. Each participant in the prospective study had whole blood, serum and a nasopharyngeal or oropharyngeal swab collected by mobile phlebotomists. Prospective study participants could optionally give additional blood draws and questionnaires over a 2-month period. Before DNA extraction, prospective study blood samples were shipped either frozen or at room temperature. The full study reports these points: The amount of clinical and demographic metadata varied by source and participant and was provided uncurated.

The germline V gene provides CDR1 SGHDN and CDR2 FVKESK. V loses 1 base, J loses 3 bases, and the germline ends lie 7 bases apart. Including the terminal cysteine and phenylalanine, the CDR3 comprises 13 residues. Only the CDR3 part of the read is kept: 39 bases, read in frame from the first base. TCRbeta CDR3 regions were amplified from genomic DNA using the immunoSEQ Assay, a bias-controlled multiplex PCR. On the authors' methods: The number of nucleated cells in each sample was estimated from the amplification of reference gene primers within the assay. Sequence reads were collapsed and filtered to measure the absolute abundance of every unique TCRbeta CDR3 rearrangement. For each sample, productive Simpson clonality was calculated as the square root of Simpson's diversity index over productive rearrangements. TCRdb holds this immuneACCESS table with in-frame rearrangements only. Some clones are missing; in checked studies, unresolved V genes explain under half, and the rest has no known cause. V, J and clone size derive from that table, while D and trimming were established from the DNA sequence. The table for this sample lists more than 250,000 clones; 70% to 90% of them were counted only once. More than 1% of the sample lies in the top ten.

Sequencing was performed on PBMCs or T cells enriched from blood (not recorded which). This TCR was recovered from a woman aged 40 to 49 with acute COVID-19. The rearrangement joined TRBV14 to TRBJ2-7, with the D gene not confidently named. At the DNA level, the sequence is TGTGCCAGCAGCCAAGCCCTCCGCTACGAGCAGTACTTC. This yields the protein CASSQALRYEQYF.